This T cell receptor beta chain is from a study of response to subunit inactivated influenza vaccine. This clonotype has more than one count but fewer than ten. TCRdb reprocessed the RT-PCR reads with MiXCR, giving one entry per CDR3 protein. The sample contains 500,000 to 700,000 distinct CDR3 sequences, roughly 25% of which appear only once. CDR3 length: 17 amino acids. Trimming took off 1 base at V and 2 bases at J, with 12 bases between the two ends. Germline lookup yields CDR1 SGHTA and CDR2 FQGTGA. A further study also used this sample, focusing on T cells expressing NK-cell markers. That work states: TCR beta cDNA was generated via 5'RACE template switching incorporating UMIs.

The gene calls are TRBV7-3 and TRBJ2-6; a possible D gene is TRBD1 (6 bases). Sequences were derived from CD4+ T cells sorted from PBMCs, sampled roughly 12 days after vaccination. The receptor comes from a man aged 50 to 59 who received an inactivated influenza vaccine. CDR3 sequence reads: CASSLMGRGTGANVLTF. CDR3 nucleotides: TGTGCCAGCAGCTTAATGGGCAGGGGAACTGGGGCCAACGTCCTGACTTTC. The variable domain in full, with the rest retrieved from reference TRBV7-3 and TRBJ2-6, is GAGVSQTPSNKVTEKGKYVELRCDPISGHTALYWYRQSLGQGPEFLIYFQGTGAADDSGLPNDRFFAVRPEGSVSTLKIQRTERGDSAVYLCASSLMGRGTGANVLTFGAGSRLTVL.